A selection of T cell receptor beta chains follows, all from one sample in a study of shared clonotypes between healthy human individuals. The assay was immunoSEQ multiplex PCR, and TCRdb's table has in-frame clones only and misses some. The sample has some 2 million clones; approximately 94% are singletons. Source material: naive CD8+ T cells sorted from blood. The receptors were gathered from a man aged 18-30 years in good health. CDR3s include the opening cysteine and the closing phenylalanine or tryptophan. The order of the fields is clone size, V gene, J gene, D gene, CDR3 DNA, CDR3 protein. D genes are given only for firm matches. Clone size is not always given. Where it is, it says once, few, many or a class for expanded clones.

>NA|TRBV7-9|TRBJ1-3|NA
TGTGCCAGCAGCTTAGATTCGCACACCATATATTTT
CASSLDSHTIYF
>NA|TRBV7-2|TRBJ2-5|NA
TGTGCCAGCAGCTTAGTCGGCTCGAGTGAGACCCAGTACTTC
CASSLVGSSETQYF
>NA|TRBV4-1|TRBJ2-5|NA
TGCGCCAGCAGCCATCTAACGGAGACCCAGTACTTC
CASSHLTETQYF
>once|TRBV27|TRBJ2-3|TRBD2
TGTGCCAGCAGTGGGGCGGGGGTCACAGATACGCAGTATTTT
CASSGAGVTDTQYF
>NA|TRBV30|TRBJ1-1|NA
TGTGCCTGGAATTCCTGGGGGGGATTGACTGAAGCTTTCTTT
CAWNSWGGLTEAFF
>NA|TRBV4-1|TRBJ1-5|NA
TGCGCCAGCAGCCCCAGGGTGGATATTTCCCAGCATTTT
CASSPRVDISQHF
>NA|TRBV10-2|TRBJ1-1|TRBD1
TGCGCCAGCAGTTGGCAGGGGGATCTTGAAGCTTTCTTT
CASSWQGDLEAFF
>NA|TRBV5-4|TRBJ1-2|NA
TGTGCCAGCAGCTTTGAACAGAACTATGGCTACACCTTC
CASSFEQNYGYTF
>NA|TRBV28|TRBJ1-1|TRBD1
TGTGCCAGCAGTCCCCGGACAGGGGGGAGGACTGAAGCTTTCTTT
CASSPRTGGRTEAFF
>NA|TRBV9|TRBJ2-1|NA
TGTGCCAGCAGCGTAGAGGGTCTAGGGTTAGATGAGCAGTTCTTC
CASSVEGLGLDEQFF
>NA|TRBV5-4|TRBJ2-1|NA
TGTGCCAGCAGCGAGTACTTCAATGAGCAGTTCTTC
CASSEYFNEQFF
>NA|TRBV30|TRBJ2-1|NA
TGTGCCTGGAGTTTAGGGGTTGAGCAGTTCTTC
CAWSLGVEQFF